This is a list of T cell receptor beta chains from one sample in a study of T cells in narcolepsy. Sequencing was performed with immunoSEQ multiplex PCR; in TCRdb, only in-frame clones are kept and a portion is missing. The top ten hold more than 0.75% of the sample, which has some 29,000 clones, 80% to 90% seen once. Sequenced sample: memory (CD45RA-) CD4+ T cells from blood. All receptors come from a human donor in good health. The CDR3 runs from the conserved cysteine through the conserved F or W. D genes are given only for firm matches. Not every row has a clone size; where given, it reads once, few, many or a size class.

CASSWNPRTGEAVNEQFF TGTGCCAGCAGCTGGAATCCGAGGACCGGCGAAGCGGTCAATGAGCAGTTCTTC TRBJ2-1 - - TRBV7-6 18
CASRVAGGRFLQLDEQFF TGTGCCAGCAGAGTAGCGGGAGGGAGGTTCTTGCAACTGGATGAGCAGTTCTTC TRBJ2-1 TRBD2 - TRBV7-2 18
CAWGQGLYEQYF TGTGCCTGGGGACAGGGGCTCTACGAGCAGTACTTC TRBJ2-7 TRBD1 - TRBV30 12
CASTYRGTDTEAFF TGTGCCAGCACGTACAGGGGGACCGACACTGAAGCTTTCTTT TRBJ1-1 TRBD1 - TRBV6-1 14
CASSLTGDNEQFF TGTGCCAGCAGCTTAACGGGTGACAATGAGCAGTTCTTC TRBJ2-1 - - TRBV7-3 13
CATSRDKGQGSNYGYTF TGTGCCACCAGCAGAGATAAGGGACAGGGTAGTAACTATGGCTACACCTTC TRBJ1-2 TRBD1 - TRBV15 17
CASSPRGGMNTEAFF TGTGCCAGCAGCCCACGGGGGGGCATGAACACTGAAGCTTTCTTT TRBJ1-1 - - TRBV27 15
CASSRRDFNEQFF TGTGCCAGCAGCAGACGGGACTTCAATGAGCAGTTCTTC TRBJ2-1 - - TRBV7-9 13
CAWSSGGNSPLHF TGTGCCTGGAGTTCGGGGGGGAATTCACCCCTCCACTTT TRBJ1-6 - - TRBV30 13
CASSKTSGADYEQYF TGTGCCAGTAGTAAGACTAGCGGGGCGGACTACGAGCAGTACTTC TRBJ2-7 TRBD2 few TRBV19 15
CASSLGQSTDTQYF TGTGCCAGCAGCTTAGGGCAGTCCACAGATACGCAGTATTTT TRBJ2-3 - - TRBV7-2 14
CASSLSYGFNTEAFF TGTGCCAGCAGTTTATCGTATGGGTTCAACACTGAAGCTTTCTTT TRBJ1-1 - - TRBV27 15
CASSSWQGALGNTGELFF TGTGCCAGCAGCTCGTGGCAGGGAGCGTTAGGGAACACCGGGGAGCTGTTTTTT TRBJ2-2 - - TRBV7-3 18
CASSLGGGYGYTF TGTGCCAGCAGCTTGGGAGGGGGCTATGGCTACACCTTC TRBJ1-2 - - TRBV7-9 13
CASSLTGGGPETQYF TGTGCCAGCAGCTTAACCGGCGGGGGTCCGGAGACCCAGTACTTC TRBJ2-5 TRBD2 - TRBV7-3 15
CASSSGLAGTYEQYF TGTGCCAGCAGCTCCGGACTAGCGGGAACCTACGAGCAGTACTTC TRBJ2-7 TRBD2 - TRBV11-3 15
CASSYSSRLTSHEQYF TGTGCCAGCAGTTACTCCAGTCGACTTACTAGCCACGAGCAGTACTTC TRBJ2-7 - - TRBV6-5 16
CASSQDQLAGVVTQYF TGCGCCAGCAGCCAAGATCAACTAGCGGGAGTCGTGACGCAGTATTTT TRBJ2-3 TRBD2 - TRBV4-3 16
CASTPTGTNYGYTF TGTGCCAGCACCCCGACGGGGACTAACTATGGCTACACCTTC TRBJ1-2 - - TRBV19 14
CASSVRGLAGGLSYEQYF TGTGCCAGTAGTGTCCGGGGACTAGCGGGGGGCCTCTCCTACGAGCAGTACTTC TRBJ2-7 TRBD2 - TRBV2 18
CASSVGRGIASWEKLFF TGTGCCAGCAGCGTAGGGCGGGGCATAGCTTCCTGGGAAAAACTGTTTTTT TRBJ1-4 - - TRBV9 17
CASSVDPAGLTTDTQYF TGTGCCAGCAGCGTAGATCCGGCGGGGCTAACCACAGATACGCAGTATTTT TRBJ2-3 - - TRBV9 17
CAIWAGRDSPLHF TGTGCCATCTGGGCAGGACGCGATTCACCCCTCCACTTT TRBJ1-6 - - TRBV10-3 13
CSATGYEQFF TGCAGTGCGACGGGATATGAGCAGTTCTTC TRBJ2-1 - - TRBV20-1 10
CASSPPGLAGAYGELFF TGTGCCAGCAGCCCCCCGGGACTAGCGGGAGCGTACGGGGAGCTGTTTTTT TRBJ2-2 TRBD2 - TRBV7-3 17
CASSVLAGGAPDTQYF TGTGCCAGCAGTGTCCTCGCGGGAGGGGCCCCAGATACGCAGTATTTT TRBJ2-3 TRBD2 - TRBV6-4 16
CASSLPLFGNEQFF TGTGCCAGCAGTTTGCCCCTGTTCGGCAATGAGCAGTTCTTC TRBJ2-1 - - TRBV28 14
CASSIAVSYEQYF TGTGCCAGTAGTATAGCGGTCTCCTACGAGCAGTACTTC TRBJ2-7 - - TRBV19 13
CASSPRYNQPQHF TGTGCCAGCAGTCCTCGGTACAATCAGCCCCAGCATTTT TRBJ1-5 - - TRBV6-5 13
CASRGRIYEQYF TGTGCCAGCAGGGGCAGAATCTACGAGCAGTACTTC TRBJ2-7 - - TRBV28 12
CASSMGQVNQPQHF TGTGCCAGTAGTATGGGGCAGGTCAATCAGCCCCAGCATTTT TRBJ1-5 - - TRBV19 14
CASSLQGPYEQYF TGTGCCAGCAGCCTACAGGGCCCCTACGAGCAGTACTTC TRBJ2-7 - - TRBV5-6 13
CASSPEDATNEKLFF TGTGCCAGCAGCCCCGAAGATGCAACTAATGAAAAACTGTTTTTT TRBJ1-4 - - TRBV9 15
CVWSEGVSETQYF TGTGTCTGGAGTGAGGGGGTTTCGGAGACCCAGTACTTC TRBJ2-5 - - TRBV30 13
CSVRLQSYNEQFF TGCAGCGTACGGTTACAGTCATACAATGAGCAGTTCTTC TRBJ2-1 - - TRBV29-1 13
CAWGELSGQETQYF TGTGCCTGGGGGGAACTTAGCGGGCAAGAGACCCAGTACTTC TRBJ2-5 TRBD2 - TRBV30 14
CASSPRTSGAYNEQFF TGTGCCAGCAGCCCAAGGACTAGCGGGGCCTACAATGAGCAGTTCTTC TRBJ2-1 TRBD2 - TRBV5-4 16
CASRDQTGNHGYTF TGTGCCAGCAGAGACCAGACAGGGAACCATGGCTACACCTTC TRBJ1-2 TRBD1 - TRBV6-4 14
CASSLGGQGATYGYTF TGTGCCAGCAGCTTAGGGGGACAGGGGGCGACCTATGGCTACACCTTC TRBJ1-2 TRBD1 - TRBV7-9 16
CASSRVDGTGELFF TGCGCCAGCAGCCGAGTAGATGGCACCGGGGAGCTGTTTTTT TRBJ2-2 - - TRBV4-1 14
CASSVDPGLSNEKLFF TGTGCCAGCAGCGTAGACCCAGGGCTTTCAAATGAAAAACTGTTTTTT TRBJ1-4 - - TRBV9 16
CAWTPGTGVNQPQHF TGTGCCTGGACCCCCGGGACAGGGGTTAATCAGCCCCAGCATTTT TRBJ1-5 TRBD1 - TRBV30 15
CASSLFSGGNNEQFF TGTGCCAGCAGTTTATTTAGCGGGGGTAACAATGAGCAGTTCTTC TRBJ2-1 TRBD2 once TRBV27 15
CASSLGVGETQYF TGTGCCAGCAGTTTGGGGGTGGGAGAGACCCAGTACTTC TRBJ2-5 - - TRBV27 13
CASSSGYGTIGYNEQFF TGCGCCAGCAGCTCAGGGTATGGGACTATCGGCTACAATGAGCAGTTCTTC TRBJ2-1 TRBD2 - TRBV4-1 17
CASSLSPRGTGNTIYF TGTGCCAGCAGCTTGAGTCCCAGAGGGACTGGAAACACCATATATTTT TRBJ1-3 - few TRBV5-6 16
CASSRDRVSYNEQFF TGTGCCAGCAGCCGGGACAGGGTCTCCTACAATGAGCAGTTCTTC TRBJ2-1 TRBD1 - TRBV5-5 15
CSGRALGGELFF TGCAGTGGGAGGGCCCTCGGGGGGGAGCTGTTTTTT TRBJ2-2 TRBD2 - TRBV29-1 12
CASSFASGTGTDTQYF TGTGCCAGCAGCTTCGCTAGCGGGACTGGCACAGATACGCAGTATTTT TRBJ2-3 TRBD2 - TRBV7-3 16
CSVGQGVEKLFF TGCAGCGTTGGGCAGGGAGTGGAGAAACTGTTTTTT TRBJ1-4 - - TRBV29-1 12
CASSSSGTSGRNEQFF TGTGCCAGCAGTTCCTCAGGGACTAGCGGGAGGAATGAGCAGTTCTTC TRBJ2-1 TRBD2 - TRBV28 16
CASSPWGRENTDTQYF TGTGCCAGCAGTCCATGGGGCAGGGAAAACACAGATACGCAGTATTTT TRBJ2-3 - - TRBV28 16
CAWSRTGNEQFF TGTGCCTGGAGTCGGACAGGGAATGAGCAGTTCTTC TRBJ2-1 TRBD1 - TRBV30 12